The 19 T cell receptor beta chains presented below share a single source sample, sequenced in a study of cytomegalovirus exposure and HLA in healthy donors (dated 2017 in TCRdb). The protocol used for the library was the immunoSEQ multiplex PCR assay. For the multiplex PCR, a mixture combining 60 forward primers for TCR Vbeta segments and 13 reverse primers for TCR Jbeta segments was used. TCRdb mirrors the immuneACCESS table, restricted to in-frame sequences. Some clones are absent from its copies; in checked studies, under half trace to an unresolved V gene, and the reason for the others is unknown. In all, the sample holds 90,000 to 140,000 clones, and 83% of those were seen once. The ten largest make up 6.1% of the sample. The specimen was PBMCs. All receptors come from a man in his late teens or twenties in good health and CMV-seronegative.

V gene TRBV4-3 combines with J gene TRBJ2-3; weak D call: TRBD2 (5 bases). V lost 2 bases and J lost 4, with 13 bases in between. Germline V gives CDR1 LGHNA, CDR2 YSLEER. The CDR3 consists of 15 residues. CDR3 nucleotide sequence: TGCGCCAGCAGCCAATTTTCCCGGGGTGCAGATACGCAGTATTTT. Protein sequence: CASSQFSRGADTQYF.

The chain couples TRBV19 to TRBJ2-2, with D possibly matching TRBD2 (5 bases). Trimming cost V 3 bases and J 6 bases, with 11 bases left between them. CDR1 is LNHDA, CDR2 SQIVND, per germline (reference sequence). The CDR3 covers 14 residues. CDR3 coding DNA: TGTGCCAGTAGTATCGTACTAGATGCCGGGGAGCTGTTTTTT. Its translation is CASSIVLDAGELFF.

This clone was counted a single time. This chain connects TRBV19 to TRBJ1-3, with a tentative D call TRBD1 (5 bases). Germline assignment: CDR1 LNHDA and CDR2 SQIVND (reference sequence). The CDR3 extends over 12 amino acids. Trimming removed 3 bases from V and 8 bases from J, with 8 bases in between. The CDR3 sequence: CASSIPGDTIYF. CDR3 in DNA: TGTGCCAGTAGTATCCCGGGGGACACCATATATTTT. Variable domain in full (rest from reference TRBV19 and TRBJ1-3): DGGITQSPKYLFRKEGQNVTLSCEQNLNHDAMYWYRQDPGQGLRLIYYSQIVNDFQKGDIAEGYSVSREKKESFPLTVTSAQKNPTAFYLCASSIPGDTIYFGEGSWLTVV.

The V gene is TRBV27, the J gene TRBJ2-1; 9 positions agree with TRBD1. The germline CDR1 and CDR2 sequences are MNHEY and SMNVEV (reference sequence). This CDR3 comprises 16 residues. Trimming cost V 5 bases and J 8 bases; bases outside gene matches: 13. CDR3 residues: CASSSPSRDRADEQFF. CDR3 coding DNA: TGTGCCAGCAGTAGCCCATCCCGGGACAGGGCCGATGAGCAGTTCTTC.

The rearrangement links TRBV6-5 to TRBJ2-7; no clear D. Germline V gene sequence: CDR1 MNHEY, CDR2 SVGAGI. Trimming took off 2 bases at V and 0 bases at J, with 11 bases between the two ends. The CDR3 runs to 15 residues. The CDR3 DNA reads as TGTGCCAGCAGTTACCGCCGCCGACTCTCCTACGAGCAGTACTTC. As protein: CASSYRRRLSYEQYF.

This chain connects TRBV30 to TRBJ1-5; 7 bases fit TRBD1. From germline, CDR1 is GTSNPN and CDR2 SVGIG (reference sequence). The CDR3 has 16 residues. Trimming cost V 0 bases and J 4 bases; bases outside gene matches: 9. CDR3 residues: CAWSVDPGTANQPQHF. CDR3 bases: TGTGCCTGGAGTGTAGACCCCGGGACAGCGAATCAGCCCCAGCATTTT.

This clone came up a few times. The V gene is TRBV4-3, the J gene TRBJ2-7, with D possibly matching TRBD1 (5 bases). The CDR3 is 14 amino acids. Trimming removed 4 bases from V and 3 bases from J, with 13 bases in between. CDR1 and CDR2 from the germline V gene are LGHNA and YSLEER. Written as DNA, the CDR3 is TGCGCCAGCAGCCCGGCCATGGGGCGCTACGAGCAGTACTTC. Translating it yields CASSPAMGRYEQYF.

There are a few counts of this clone. The rearrangement joins TRBV9 to TRBJ1-1, with 10 bases identical to TRBD1. Germline V lookup: CDR1 SGDLS, CDR2 YYNGEE. The CDR3 runs 17 residues. Trimming removed 2 bases from V and 1 base from J; junction bases left unmatched: 8. Here the CDR3 reads CASSVRGQGLGNTEAFF. In DNA, the CDR3 is TGTGCCAGCAGCGTCAGGGGACAGGGGCTCGGGAACACTGAAGCTTTCTTT.

The rearrangement joins TRBV5-4 to TRBJ2-5; 12 bases line up with TRBD2. The germline V gene encodes CDR1 SGHNT and CDR2 YYREEE (reference sequence). CDR3 size: 16 residues. V lost 7 bases and J lost 5; bases outside the gene matches: 12. CDR3 DNA: TGTGCCAGCTCCTGGCTAGCGGGAGGGCCTCGGGAGACCCAGTACTTC. Its translation is CASSWLAGGPRETQYF.

The gene calls are TRBV7-2 and TRBJ2-7; 8 bases match TRBD2. With 3 bases clipped from V and 0 bases from J, the junction kept 1 base outside the gene matches. CDR1 and CDR2 from the germline V gene are SGHTA and FQGNSA. This CDR3 is built from 14 residues. The CDR3 DNA sequence: TGTGCCAGCAGCTTTGCGGGAGGCTCCTACGAGCAGTACTTC. Translated, it gives CASSFAGGSYEQYF.

This clone was seen a single time. The gene calls are TRBV16 and TRBJ2-1; D is unresolved. Per the germline V gene, CDR1 is KGHSY and CDR2 is FQNENV. The V end was cut by 2 bases, the J end by 0 bases, with 11 bases between. CDR3 length: 16 amino acids. CDR3 protein: CASSQNLAASYNEQFF. The DNA for the CDR3 is TGTGCCAGCAGCCAAAACTTGGCGGCCTCCTACAATGAGCAGTTCTTC.

Only a few counts were recorded for this clone. The rearrangement uses TRBV7-2 and TRBJ1-5; D perhaps matches TRBD1 (6 bases). Germline values: CDR1 SGHTA, CDR2 FQGNSA. V dropped 5 bases and J dropped 4 bases, with 12 bases sitting between them. CDR3 length: 14 residues. The CDR3 DNA is TGTGCCAGCAGCGGACAGCCTGAGAATCAGCCCCAGCATTTT. Amino acids: CASSGQPENQPQHF.

This clone has only one observation. The chain has TRBV5-4 and TRBJ2-5, with 8 bases identical to TRBD2. The CDR3 sequence is 15 residues long. V was clipped by 0 bases and J by 4 bases; unmatched bases: 5. Per the germline V gene, CDR1 is SGHNT and CDR2 is YYREEE (reference sequence). The DNA for the CDR3 is TGTGCCAGCAGCTTGGTGACTAGCGACGGAGAGACCCAGTACTTC. It specifies CASSLVTSDGETQYF.

The V call is TRBV28, the J call TRBJ1-2; 9 bases map to TRBD1. The CDR3 is 15 residues long. Germline CDR1 is MDHEN and CDR2 is SYDVKM. The junction had 11 bases not matched to a gene; V was cut back by 5 bases and J by 7 bases. CDR3 protein: CASSPSGQGSAGYTF. The CDR3 nucleotides are TGTGCCAGCAGTCCCTCCGGACAGGGGTCCGCTGGCTACACCTTC.

This chain uses TRBV6-5 with TRBJ1-1; no clear D gene. The CDR3 loop spans 14 amino acids. The germline V gene has CDR1 MNHEY and CDR2 SVGAGI. V lost 5 bases to trimming and J lost 2 bases, with 12 bases between them. The CDR3 DNA reads TGTGCCAGCAGTGCGTCCTCTGTAAACACTGAAGCTTTCTTT. Translation: CASSASSVNTEAFF.

The chain combines TRBV18 with TRBJ2-3; the D gene is possibly TRBD2 (5 bases). The CDR3 totals 14 residues. The germline V gene encodes CDR1 KGHSH and CDR2 LQKENI. The V and J ends lost 3 bases and 5 bases respectively, with 12 bases between them. In DNA form, the CDR3 reads TGTGCCAGCTCACCCACGGGGTTCGAAGATACGCAGTATTTT. It translates to CASSPTGFEDTQYF.

The chain uses TRBV1 and TRBJ2-1; the table's D gene call, TRBD2, was not cross checked with the DNA. TRBV1 is marked as a pseudogene. This CDR3 contains 12 residues. The CDR3 nucleotides are TGCCACCGGCTAGCGACCTACAATGAGCAGTTCTTC. Encoded protein: CHRLATYNEQFF.

V and J are TRBV28 and TRBJ1-5; 9 nucleotides align to TRBD1. CDR3 length equals 17 residues. V was clipped by 4 bases and J by 6 bases; unmatched bases: 13. The germline V gene encodes CDR1 MDHEN and CDR2 SYDVKM. CDR3 in DNA: TGTGCCAGCAGTTCGGACCTGACAGGGGGAGGAGGTCAGCCCCAGCATTTT. Translating gives CASSSDLTGGGGQPQHF.

The chain couples TRBV5-1 to TRBJ2-3; possible D gene TRBD1, 5 bases. There are 14 residues in the CDR3. From germline, CDR1 is SGHRS and CDR2 YFSETQ. V gave up 0 bases and J gave up 1 base, with 6 bases separating them. This CDR3 is CASSLEGGTDTQYF. The CDR3 coding sequence is TGCGCCAGCAGCTTGGAAGGGGGCACAGATACGCAGTATTTT. The full variable domain, rest sourced from reference TRBV5-1 and TRBJ2-3, is KAGVTQTPRYLIKTRGQQVTLSCSPISGHRSVSWYQQTPGQGLQFLFEYFSETQRNKGNFPGRFSGRQFSNSRSEMNVSTLELGDSALYLCASSLEGGTDTQYFGPGTRLTVL.